Following are 17 T cell receptor beta chains from one sample sequenced in a study of vaccination and CD4 T cells after COVID-19. Treatment reported: roughly 10-day PBMC culture with coronavirus spike peptide pools or control peptides (ViraFEST assay). These receptors' antigens are unknown. Oncomine TCR Beta short-read sequencing was applied to DNA from cultured CD4+ T cells. MiXCR was run by TCRdb on the PCR reads, yielding one entry per CDR3 protein. The sample lists 6,000 to 6,500 distinct CDR3 sequences, roughly 18% seen once, with roughly 20% in the top ten. Sequencing used CD4+ T cells from blood, cultured in vitro. These receptors came from a human donor who had recovered from COVID-19.

The chain carries TRBV12-3 or TRBV12-4 and TRBJ1-1, with D hard to call. Trimming shortened V by 2 bases and J by 1 base, and 5 bases separated the two germline ends. The CDR3 consists of 13 residues. The DNA of the CDR3 is TGTGCCAGCAGTTTACAGGCGAACACTGAAGCTTTCTTT. It is translated as CASSLQANTEAFF.

By sample fraction, this clonotype is medium-sized (0.01 to 0.1%). The chain combines TRBV2 with TRBJ2-5; 10 bases align to TRBD2. The CDR3 is 14 amino acids. Trimming cost V 4 bases and J 5 bases; bases outside gene matches: 4. Germline CDR1 is SNHLY and CDR2 is FYNNEI. CDR3 amino acids: CASSALAGVETQYF. The CDR3 DNA follows: TGTGCCAGCAGTGCCCTAGCGGGAGTCGAGACCCAGTACTTC.

The sample holds one count of this clonotype. J is TRBJ2-7 and V is TRBV5-3, with a weak D call TRBD2 (5 bases). TRBV5-3 qualifies as an ORF whose function is uncertain. The CDR3 consists of 19 residues. V was cut by 4 bases and J by 4 bases, with 30 bases left in between. This CDR3 reads CARSPRPGVEREAPYEQYF. The CDR3 coding sequence is TGTGCCAGAAGCCCCCGCCCGGGCGTGGAACGGGAAGCCCCGTACGAGCAGTACTTC.

In its sample, this clonotype is medium-sized. The rearrangement uses TRBV7-8 and TRBJ2-3; 7 nucleotides match TRBD1. Germline V gene lookup returns CDR1 SGHVS and CDR2 FQNEAQ. The CDR3 runs 15 residues. Trimming cost V 4 bases and J 0 bases; bases outside gene matches: 4. The DNA of the CDR3 is TGTGCCAGCAGCTCACCGGGACAGAGCACAGATACGCAGTATTTT. This gives the protein CASSSPGQSTDTQYF.

This clonotype has a handful of counts. The chain uses TRBV18 and TRBJ2-2; unclear D gene. The CDR3 loop spans 14 amino acids. Looked up from germline, CDR1 is KGHSH and CDR2 is LQKENI. V gave up 3 bases and J gave up 2 bases, with 7 bases separating them. DNA for the CDR3: TGTGCCAGCTCACCCCAAGTAAACACCGGGGAGCTGTTTTTT. This gives the protein CASSPQVNTGELFF.

The rearrangement uses TRBV19 and TRBJ1-1, with D possibly TRBD1 on 5 matching bases. Trimming shortened V by 3 bases and J by 5 bases, and 13 bases separated the two germline ends. Per germline, CDR1 LNHDA and CDR2 SQIVND (reference sequence). This CDR3 comprises 14 residues. The CDR3 is CASSIREWGTEAFF. For the CDR3, the DNA is TGTGCCAGTAGTATTCGGGAATGGGGGACTGAAGCTTTCTTT.

In its sample, this clonotype is medium-sized. This CDR3 reads CASSLGRGNQPQHF. For the CDR3, the DNA is TGTGCCAGCAGTTTAGGCAGGGGCAATCAGCCCCAGCATTTT. The gene calls are TRBV12-3 or TRBV12-4 and TRBJ1-5; D perhaps matches TRBD1 (5 bases). V lost 1 base to trimming and J lost 2 bases, with 6 bases between them. The CDR3 spans 14 residues.

This clonotype showed up just a few times. This chain links TRBV19 with TRBJ2-7; the match to TRBD1 covers 10 bases. With V trimmed by 4 bases and J by 5 bases, 5 bases remained unmatched. Germline-derived CDR1 and CDR2 are LNHDA and SQIVND (reference sequence). This CDR3 has 14 amino acids. For the CDR3, the DNA is TGTGCCAGTAGTAAGGTGACAGGGGGCCACGAGCAGTACTTC. Translation: CASSKVTGGHEQYF.

By its share, this clonotype is medium-sized. The genes are TRBV20-1 and TRBJ1-5, with no clear D. The CDR3 runs to 15 residues. Trimming removed 4 bases at V and 0 bases at J, with 13 bases between. Germline CDR1 reads DFQATT; CDR2 reads SNEGSKA (reference sequence). The CDR3 region has the DNA TGCAGTGCTACCCCCCGGGCGGATAGCAATCAGCCCCAGCATTTT. This encodes CSATPRADSNQPQHF.

In its sample, this clonotype was seen a few times. The rearrangement joins TRBV7-3 to TRBJ2-2; D remains ambiguous. There are 13 residues in the CDR3. V lost 1 base and J 5 bases, leaving 5 bases between the germline ends. From germline, CDR1 is SGHTA and CDR2 FQGTGA. The CDR3 sequence: CASSLIGTGELFF. CDR3 coding DNA: TGTGCCAGCAGCTTAATAGGTACCGGGGAGCTGTTTTTT.

This clonotype was seen only a few times. The CDR3 coding sequence is TGCGCCAGCAGCCCTAGCGGAAGGGGCCACGAGCAGTACTTC. Amino acid sequence: CASSPSGRGHEQYF. This chain joins TRBV10-1 and TRBJ2-7; 7 positions match TRBD2. The length of the CDR3 is 14 residues. V dropped 6 bases and J dropped 5; count of bases not matched to a gene: 10. The V gene's germline CDR1 is WNHNN and CDR2 SYGVQD (reference sequence).

V gene TRBV12-3 or TRBV12-4 combines with J gene TRBJ1-1, with TRBD1 as a possible D gene (5 bases). This CDR3 is 15 amino acids long. With 1 base removed from V and 3 bases from J, the gap between germline ends came to 12 bases. Here the CDR3 DNA reads TGTGCCAGCAGTTTAGACCCAGGGCGTGACACTGAAGCTTTCTTT. Protein sequence: CASSLDPGRDTEAFF.

The chain couples TRBV28 to TRBJ1-5, with TRBD1 as a possible D gene (6 bases). Germline-derived CDR1 and CDR2 are MDHEN and SYDVKM. Trimming took 6 bases from V and 7 from J, leaving 19 bases between them. The CDR3 totals 15 residues. CDR3: CASRALRGASQPQHF. The CDR3 coding sequence is TGTGCCAGCAGAGCTTTGCGGGGGGCGAGCCAGCCCCAGCATTTT.

Details on this clonotype: One base away lies a much larger clone, so this may be a sequencing read error. The V call is TRBV15, the J call TRBJ1-2; D is uncertain. The CDR3 has 13 amino acids. Germline CDR1 and CDR2: LNHNV and YYDKDF (reference sequence). The CDR3 sequence is CTTSREVGYGYTF. CDR3 coding DNA: TGTACCACCAGCAGAGAAGTCGGCTATGGCTACACCTTC.

Within the sample, this clonotype is medium-sized. For the CDR3, the DNA is TGCAGTGCTACAGGGGACAGAAGTTCGGTGAACACTGAAGCTTTCTTT. It yields the protein CSATGDRSSVNTEAFF. V and J are TRBV20-1 and TRBJ1-1, with 7 bases that match TRBD1. Per germline, CDR1 DFQATT and CDR2 SNEGSKA (reference sequence). This CDR3 region has 16 residues. J gave up 0 bases and V 4 bases, and 11 bases lay outside the gene matches.

The chain couples TRBV19 to TRBJ1-1, with D uncertain. V gave up 4 bases and J gave up 2 bases, with 8 bases separating them. CDR3 length equals 13 residues. Germline V gene sequence: CDR1 LNHDA, CDR2 SQIVND (reference sequence). This CDR3 reads CASSTTANTEAFF. CDR3 DNA sequence: TGTGCCAGTAGTACAACAGCAAACACTGAAGCTTTCTTT.

V and J are TRBV7-2 and TRBJ2-1; no clear D gene. The CDR3 runs 14 residues. The germline V gene has CDR1 SGHTA and CDR2 FQGNSA. V was cut by 1 base and J by 4 bases, with 8 bases left in between. In DNA, the CDR3 is TGTGCCAGCAGCTTAGGGGTAGAGTACAATGAGCAGTTCTTC. Protein product: CASSLGVEYNEQFF. Full variable domain (remainder filled in from reference TRBV7-2 and TRBJ2-1): GAGVSQSPSNKVTEKGKDVELRCDPISGHTALYWYRQSLGQGLEFLIYFQGNSAPDKSGLPSDRFSAERTGGSVSTLTIQRTQQEDSAVYLCASSLGVEYNEQFFGPGTRLTVL.